This TCR beta chain comes out of a study of a mutant IDH1 vaccine in newly diagnosed glioma. Looking at the study overall: Across weeks 1, 3, 5, 7, 11, 15, 19 and 23, patients received a vaccination each time, eight in all. Patients previously underwent radiotherapy, temozolomide, or both, and most underwent both. Beginning 4-6 weeks after radiotherapy alone, or with temozolomide cycles, vaccination took place.

Time point: week 5, during vaccination. A 20-mer mutant IDH1 peptide at 300 ug was injected subcutaneously with topical imiquimod. CDR3 length: 14 amino acids. The germline gives CDR1 GTSNPN, CDR2 SVGIG (reference sequence). Trimming cost V 0 bases and J 2 bases; bases outside gene matches: 1. Profiled with immunoSEQ multiplex PCR; TCRdb holds only in-frame clones, not every one. Among around 28,000 clones listed, approximately 88% were seen once. Note on this clone: The antigen is undetermined.

The origin of this receptor is a man younger than 35 with glioma. Sample: PBMCs, taken from a glioma patient whose treatment included an IDH1 peptide vaccine. This rearrangement joins TRBV30 to TRBJ2-7; 10 nucleotides line up with TRBD1. CDR3 protein: CAWSVGQGAYEQYF. The DNA for the CDR3 is TGTGCCTGGAGTGTTGGACAGGGGGCCTACGAGCAGTACTTC. The complete variable domain, with remaining parts taken from reference TRBV30 and TRBJ2-7, reads SQTIHQWPATLVQPVGSPLSLECTVEGTSNPNLYWYRQAAGRGLQLLFYSVGIGQISSEVPQNLSASRPQDRQFILSSKKLLLSDSGFYLCAWSVGQGAYEQYFGPGTRLTVT.